The 32 T cell receptor beta chains listed next were all sequenced from one sample in a study of molecular identifiers for immune sequencing clone quantification. TCRdb re-called the PCR reads with MiXCR, one entry per CDR3 protein. The sample carries about 640,000 distinct CDR3 sequences, nearly 20% recorded once. What was sequenced was naive CD8+ T cells from blood, with Jurkat cell RNA spiked in. Subset reported: FACS-sorted CD8+CD4-CCR7+CD45RA+ naive T cells. The receptors were sampled from a human donor in good health. Some libraries in this study had Jurkat cell RNA spiked in.

For this clonotype: Just one base apart from a much larger clone, this may be a read error. Here the CDR3 reads CASSGLGRATEAFF. The CDR3 DNA follows: TGTGCCAGCAGTGGACTGGGCAGGGCCACTGAAGCTTTCTTT. J is TRBJ1-1 and V is TRBV6-2 or TRBV6-3; D may be TRBD1 (5 bases). V was trimmed by 5 bases and J by 4 bases, leaving 14 bases between them. Germline assignment: CDR1 MNHEY and CDR2 SVGEGT. The CDR3 contains 14 residues.

In its sample, this clonotype was seen many times. The V call is TRBV20-1, the J call TRBJ2-7, with 7 bases fitting TRBD1. There are 15 residues in the CDR3. J gave up 4 bases and V 0 bases, and 9 bases lay outside the gene matches. CDR1 DFQATT and CDR2 SNEGSKA come from the germline V gene (reference sequence). CDR3: CSARDLDRSVYEQYF. CDR3 DNA sequence: TGCAGTGCTAGAGATCTGGACAGGTCTGTTTACGAGCAGTACTTC.

A note on this clonotype: A much larger clone differs from this one at a single base, so this may be a read error. The genes are TRBV12-3 or TRBV12-4 and TRBJ1-2; no definite D call. The V and J ends lost 7 bases and 14 bases respectively, with 14 bases between them. The CDR3 sequence is 10 residues long. CDR3 sequence reads: CASNSSWATF. For the CDR3, the DNA is TGTGCCAGCAATTCCAGTTGGGCAACCTTC.

The sample holds many counts of this clonotype. The chain recombines TRBV25-1 with TRBJ2-7; 7 bases align to TRBD1. Germline V gives CDR1 MGHDK, CDR2 SYGVNS. The CDR3 sequence is 14 residues long. V lost 4 bases and J lost 3; bases outside the gene matches: 6. CDR3 bases: TGTGCCAGCAGTGCGAGAGACAGGGTCTACGAGCAGTACTTC. Translation gives CASSARDRVYEQYF.

This clonotype showed up many times. The chain is built from TRBV15 and TRBJ1-4, with D hard to call. The CDR3 is made up of 14 amino acids. The germline CDR1 and CDR2 sequences are LNHNV and YYDKDF (reference sequence). V was cut by 6 bases and J by 0 bases, with 8 bases left in between. CDR3 DNA: TGTGCCACCAGGGATATTGCAACTAATGAAAAACTGTTTTTT. Protein: CATRDIATNEKLFF.

This clonotype was found many times. The J gene is TRBJ1-5, the V gene TRBV7-9, with a tentative D call TRBD1 (5 bases). The V gene lost 5 bases and the J gene lost 4 bases, with 15 bases spanning the gap. Germline V gene data show CDR1 as SEHNR and CDR2 as FQNEAQ (reference sequence). The CDR3 runs 15 residues. Written as DNA, the CDR3 is TGTGCCAGCAGCGCCAACCCAGGGTCAAATCAGCCCCAGCATTTT. This translates into CASSANPGSNQPQHF.

This clonotype was counted ten times or more. The chain joins TRBV7-9 to TRBJ2-3; D is unresolved. Germline loops: CDR1 SEHNR, CDR2 FQNEAQ (reference sequence). V lost 0 bases and J lost 4, with 8 bases in between. This CDR3 comprises 14 residues. The CDR3 nucleotides read TGTGCCAGCAGCTTAGCTGTGCAGTCAGATACGCAGTATTTT. Encoded protein: CASSLAVQSDTQYF. The full variable domain, in which reference TRBV7-9 and TRBJ2-3 provide the parts outside the CDR3, is DTGVSQNPRHKITKRGQNVTFRCDPISEHNRLYWYRQTLGQGPEFLTYFQNEAQLEKSRLLSDRFSAERPKGSFSTLEIQRTEQGDSAMYLCASSLAVQSDTQYFGPGTRLTVL.

This clonotype was counted ten times or more. CDR3 sequence: CSASPSVVKNIQYF. DNA of the CDR3: TGCAGTGCTAGTCCCAGCGTAGTCAAAAACATTCAGTACTTC. V is TRBV20-1 and J is TRBJ2-4; no reliable D call. Germline CDR1 DFQATT, CDR2 SNEGSKA (reference sequence). The CDR3 is 14 amino acids. The germline V and J ends were trimmed by 3 bases and 3 bases, with 12 bases remaining between them.

Ten or more counts support this clonotype. One junction end does not reproduce the germline sequence, and a read error may be involved. The V call is TRBV2, the J call TRBJ1-2, with D unclear. The germline V gene encodes CDR1 SNHLY and CDR2 FYNNEI. CDR3 length: 9 amino acids. CDR3 amino acids: CASSEAPIF. The DNA for the CDR3 is TGTGCCAGCAGTGAAGCCCCTATCTTC.

This chain uses TRBV7-2 with TRBJ2-1; 8 nucleotides agree with TRBD2. The germline CDR1 and CDR2 sequences are SGHTA and FQGNSA. The J segment lost 0 bases and the V segment lost 5 bases, leaving 21 bases of the junction unmatched. There are 21 residues in the CDR3. CDR3 DNA: TGTGCCAGCAGCATATTGTTTTTGCGGGGGGTTTCAACCAGCTCCTACAATGAGCAGTTCTTC. Its protein is CASSILFLRGVSTSSYNEQFF.

This clonotype was seen a handful of times. In DNA form, the CDR3 reads TGTGCCAGCAGCTTAGAGCCGACCCAGTACTTC. It is translated as CASSLEPTQYF. The chain uses TRBV11-2 and TRBJ2-5, with D uncertain. Looked up from germline, CDR1 is SGHAT and CDR2 is FQNNGV. The CDR3 runs to 11 residues. Between the trimmed V and J ends, which lost 0 bases and 7 bases, there was a span of 3 bases.

The chain carries TRBV24-1 and TRBJ2-1; 14 nucleotides align to TRBD2. V was pared by 5 bases and J by 8 bases, with 7 bases of the junction left unmatched. The CDR3 consists of 16 residues. In germline, CDR1 is KGHDR, CDR2 SFDVKD. CDR3: CATSGAGTSGGDEQFF. For the CDR3, the DNA is TGTGCCACCAGTGGAGCCGGGACTAGCGGGGGCGATGAGCAGTTCTTC.

This clonotype was found a few times. The rearrangement links TRBV4-3 to TRBJ2-1, with 9 bases aligning to TRBD2. Trimming took 0 bases from V and 7 from J; bases not matched to a gene: 13. The germline V gene has CDR1 LGHNA and CDR2 YSLEER. The CDR3 contains 18 residues. The CDR3 loop is CASSQDLSGLAGRNEQFF. CDR3 DNA sequence: TGCGCCAGCAGCCAAGATCTATCCGGTCTAGCGGGGAGGAATGAGCAGTTCTTC.

With regard to this clonotype: One end of the junction is discordant with germline, which a read error may explain. The V call is TRBV13, the J call TRBJ2-6; D is perhaps TRBD1 or TRBD2 (5 bases each). This CDR3 is 15 amino acids long. Germline CDR1 and CDR2: PRHDT and FYEKMQ (reference sequence). The CDR3 DNA sequence: TGTGCCAGCAGCTTATGGATCTCCGGGGCCAACGTCCTGTCTTTC. The encoded protein is CASSLWISGANVLSF.

This clonotype was recorded many times. The J gene is TRBJ2-2, the V gene TRBV4-1, with unresolved D. Trimming left V 1 base short and J 4 bases short, with 16 bases between. Germline V gives CDR1 MGHRA, CDR2 YSYEKL. The CDR3 is 17 amino acids. The CDR3 sequence: CASSQGGADIPTGELFF. CDR3 bases: TGCGCCAGCAGCCAAGGGGGTGCCGACATTCCCACCGGGGAGCTGTTTTTT.

Regarding this clonotype: This may be a read error: a much more frequent sequence differs by one nucleotide. This chain connects TRBV6-2 or TRBV6-3 to TRBJ2-1; TRBD2 aligns across 15 bases. Germline values: CDR1 MNHEY, CDR2 SVGEGT. This CDR3 is built from 17 residues. CDR3 coding DNA: TGTACCAGCAGCTACGAGGGACTAGCGGGAGGTTGGGATGAGCAGTTCTTC. Its translation: CTSSYEGLAGGWDEQFF.

The table lists this clonotype with many counts. The chain employs TRBV29-1 and TRBJ1-1; 11 bases fit TRBD1. With 5 bases clipped from V and 4 bases from J, the junction kept 12 bases outside the gene matches. The CDR3 has 16 amino acids. In germline, CDR1 is SQVTM, CDR2 ANQGSEA. The CDR3 protein is CSVSGTGGQRGTEAFF. CDR3 nucleotides: TGCAGCGTTTCTGGGACAGGGGGTCAACGAGGCACTGAAGCTTTCTTT.

This clonotype came up many times. The chain links TRBV6-5 to TRBJ2-5; TRBD1 matches 7 bases. J lost 1 base, V lost 4 bases, and 6 bases had no gene match. This CDR3 contains 15 residues. From germline, CDR1 is MNHEY and CDR2 SVGAGI. CDR3 DNA: TGTGCCAGCAGTTTGGGACAGAAGATCCAAGAGACCCAGTACTTC. Translated, it gives CASSLGQKIQETQYF.

About this clonotype: Being one base from a much bigger clone, this may be a read error. The CDR3 does not close with the conserved phenylalanine or tryptophan, likely indicating a read error. The V call is TRBV29-1, the J call TRBJ2-7; a possible D gene is TRBD2 (6 bases). Trimming left V 2 bases short and J 1 base short, with 12 bases between. The CDR3 covers 14 residues. Germline CDR1 is SQVTM and CDR2 is ANQGSEA. DNA of the CDR3: TGCAGCGTTGAAATTCTTGGGAGGTCCTACGAGCAGTACTCC. Amino acids: CSVEILGRSYEQYS.

This clonotype was seen at least ten times. V and J are TRBV19 and TRBJ1-5; D is unresolved. CDR3 length: 14 residues. Germline V CDR1 and CDR2: LNHDA, SQIVND (reference sequence). V lost 3 bases and J 3 bases, leaving 9 bases between the germline ends. CDR3 DNA: TGTGCCAGTAGTATCACCGGTAACAATCAGCCCCAGCATTTT. This sequence encodes CASSITGNNQPQHF.

The sample holds many counts of this clonotype. V is TRBV13 and J is TRBJ2-1; D ambiguous. Germline-derived CDR1 and CDR2 are PRHDT and FYEKMQ (reference sequence). The CDR3 length is 13 residues. The V gene lost 3 bases and the J gene lost 5 bases, with 8 bases spanning the gap. The CDR3 nucleotides read TGTGCCAGCAGCTTCGCGGAGAACAATGAGCAGTTCTTC. Residues: CASSFAENNEQFF.

This rearrangement joins TRBV4-3 to TRBJ1-2, with D possibly being TRBD1 (5 bases). V was cut by 0 bases and J by 4 bases, with 15 bases left in between. Germline V gene lookup returns CDR1 LGHNA and CDR2 YSLEER. This CDR3 has 16 residues. CDR3: CASSQDLQTGPYGYTF. DNA for the CDR3: TGCGCCAGCAGCCAAGATCTCCAAACAGGCCCCTATGGCTACACCTTC.

This clonotype was seen at least ten times. This chain links TRBV7-9 with TRBJ2-3, with TRBD2 matching 10 bases. This CDR3 spans 19 amino acids. Unmatched junction bases numbered 16, after V lost 5 bases and J lost 2 bases. Germline values: CDR1 SEHNR, CDR2 FQNEAQ (reference sequence). In DNA form, the CDR3 reads TGTGCCAGCAGCCGGCGTGGGGCTAGCGGGAGCACGGTCACAGATACGCAGTATTTT. This sequence encodes CASSRRGASGSTVTDTQYF.

The chain is built from TRBV19 and TRBJ1-5; perhaps TRBD1 as D (6 bases). Per the germline V gene, CDR1 is LNHDA and CDR2 is SQIVND (reference sequence). The CDR3 has 18 amino acids. V lost 1 base to trimming and J lost 6 bases, with 22 bases between them. The CDR3 here is CASSIGFVSGDLVQPQHF. CDR3 coding DNA: TGTGCCAGTAGTATAGGTTTCGTGTCAGGGGATCTGGTTCAGCCCCAGCATTTT.

This clonotype was observed many times. This rearrangement joins TRBV29-1 to TRBJ2-3, with a weak D call TRBD1 (6 bases). V shed 1 base and J shed 3 bases, with 14 bases lying between them. CDR1 and CDR2 from the germline V gene are SQVTM and ANQGSEA. The CDR3 spans 15 residues. CDR3 in amino acids: CSVEVGQGWTDTQYF. CDR3 coding DNA: TGCAGCGTTGAAGTTGGCCAGGGGTGGACAGATACGCAGTATTTT.

This clonotype was found many times. The chain joins TRBV28 to TRBJ2-1; TRBD2 matches 16 bases. Per germline, CDR1 MDHEN and CDR2 SYDVKM. This CDR3 comprises 20 residues. After removal of 6 bases from V and 8 bases from J, the junction contained 19 bases not matched to a gene. CDR3 DNA sequence: TGTGCCAGCAGCAGAACCGGGACTAGCGGGAGGGCCATGGAGGGCGATGAGCAGTTCTTC. Amino acids: CASSRTGTSGRAMEGDEQFF.

A word on this clonotype: A read error may account for a junction end that differs from germline. The chain employs TRBV7-6 and TRBJ2-7, with D possibly being TRBD1 or TRBD2 (5 bases each). Germline V gives CDR1 SGHVS, CDR2 FNYEAQ. The CDR3 totals 14 residues. CDR3 loop: CAGSLRDASYEQYF. The CDR3 nucleotides read TGTGCCGGCAGCTTAAGGGACGCTTCCTACGAGCAGTACTTC.

In its sample, this clonotype was seen a few times. This chain uses TRBV28 with TRBJ1-2, with D unclear. CDR3 size: 13 residues. Deletions cut 10 bases from V and 2 bases from J, with 14 bases between. Per germline, CDR1 MDHEN and CDR2 SYDVKM. CDR3 coding DNA: TGTGCCATCCGACCCAGTCTAAACTATGGCTACACCTTC. It translates to CAIRPSLNYGYTF.

The chain combines TRBV7-2 with TRBJ2-1, with D perhaps matching TRBD1 or TRBD2 (5 bases each). Germline lookup yields CDR1 SGHTA and CDR2 FQGNSA. V was clipped by 5 bases and J by 1 base, with 12 bases between them. The CDR3 loop spans 15 amino acids. CDR3 amino acids: CASSLSGLSYNEQFF. CDR3 nucleotide sequence: TGTGCCAGCAGCCTCTCGGGGCTATCCTACAATGAGCAGTTCTTC.

This clonotype was seen at least ten times. The rearrangement uses TRBV11-2 and TRBJ2-3, with TRBD2 matching 13 bases. This CDR3 comprises 17 residues. V trimming: 5 bases; J trimming: 4 bases; junction bases outside the gene matches: 9. Looked up from germline, CDR1 is SGHAT and CDR2 is FQNNGV. The CDR3: CASSHTSGGAPADTQYF. DNA for the CDR3: TGTGCCAGCAGCCACACTAGCGGGGGGGCCCCCGCAGATACGCAGTATTTT. The full variable domain, with the rest looked up from reference TRBV11-2 and TRBJ2-3, is EAGVAQSPRYKIIEKRQSVAFWCNPISGHATLYWYQQILGQGPKLLIQFQNNGVVDDSQLPKDRFSAERLKGVDSTLKIQPAKLEDSAVYLCASSHTSGGAPADTQYFGPGTRLTVL.

This clonotype was seen many times. This chain's CDR3 is CASSLYFSGGADEQFF. The DNA for the CDR3 is TGTGCCAGCAGTTTATACTTTAGCGGGGGGGCCGATGAGCAGTTCTTC. The chain uses TRBV28 and TRBJ2-1; 11 positions agree with TRBD2. V gave up 1 base and J gave up 8 bases; unmatched junction bases: 7. This CDR3 spans 16 amino acids. In germline, CDR1 is MDHEN, CDR2 SYDVKM.

The table lists this clonotype with many counts. This chain links TRBV10-3 with TRBJ1-5; D not certain. The CDR3 has 17 amino acids. CDR1 is ENHRY, CDR2 SYGVKD, per germline. The ends were cut back, 2 bases at V and 7 bases at J, with 21 bases in the middle. The CDR3 sequence is CAISEHGEGGLGQPQHF. Here the CDR3 DNA reads TGTGCCATCAGTGAGCATGGGGAGGGCGGCCTCGGGCAGCCCCAGCATTTT.